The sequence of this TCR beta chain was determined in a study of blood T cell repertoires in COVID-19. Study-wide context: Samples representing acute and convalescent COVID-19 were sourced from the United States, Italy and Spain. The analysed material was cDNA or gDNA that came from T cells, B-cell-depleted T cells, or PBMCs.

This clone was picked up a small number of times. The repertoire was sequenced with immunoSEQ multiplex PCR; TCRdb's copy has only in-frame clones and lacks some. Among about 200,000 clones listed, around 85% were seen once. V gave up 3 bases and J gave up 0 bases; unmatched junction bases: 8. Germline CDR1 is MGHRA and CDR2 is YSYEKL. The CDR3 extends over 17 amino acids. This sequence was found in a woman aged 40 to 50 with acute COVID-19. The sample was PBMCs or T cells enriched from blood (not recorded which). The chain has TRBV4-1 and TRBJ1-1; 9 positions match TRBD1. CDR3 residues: CASSQGQGGLMNTEAFF. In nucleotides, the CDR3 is TGCGCCAGCAGCCAGGGACAGGGTGGGCTCATGAACACTGAAGCTTTCTTT.